This TCR beta chain was captured in a study of a mutant IDH1 vaccine in newly diagnosed glioma. Some clones are missing from TCRdb's copy, which holds only in-frame ones; the method was immunoSEQ multiplex PCR. The table shows roughly 42,000 clones, with 70% to 90% occurring only once. CDR1 and CDR2 from the germline V gene are SGHRS and YFSETQ. The CDR3 runs to 15 residues. The V gene end was trimmed by 4 bases and the J gene end by 2 bases; junction bases not matched to a gene: 7. This clone was seen just once. What it binds is not known. Time point of the sample: week 5, during vaccination. What each vaccine dose contained was 300 ug of mutant IDH1 20-mer peptide, accompanied by topical imiquimod.

The TCR sequence derives from a man aged 40-50 years with glioma. Specimen: PBMCs, collected from a glioma patient whose treatment included an IDH1 peptide vaccine. This chain links TRBV5-1 with TRBJ2-3; 7 positions agree with TRBD2. CDR3: CASSPGGRTTDTQYF. Written as DNA, the CDR3 is TGCGCCAGCAGCCCGGGAGGCAGAACCACAGATACGCAGTATTTT.